The 23 T cell receptor beta chains presented below share a single source sample, sequenced in a study of control samples from healthy donors and cancer patients. Clones were read by immunoSEQ multiplex PCR, and TCRdb kept only the in-frame ones, dropping some. The sample has 100,000 to 150,000 clones, approximately 92% seen once. Sequencing was performed on PBMCs. All receptors derive from an elderly man with head and neck cancer.

The chain recombines TRBV13 with TRBJ2-3, with D possibly called TRBD1 or TRBD2 (6 bases each). Trimming pared 3 bases from V and 6 bases from J, leaving 13 bases between. CDR3 length: 14 residues. CDR1 and CDR2 (germline): PRHDT, FYEKMQ (reference sequence). CDR3 DNA: TGTGCCAGCAGCTTGTCCGGGGGCGGTGATACGCAGTATTTT. This gives the protein CASSLSGGGDTQYF.

J is TRBJ2-1 and V is TRBV25-1; a weak D match, TRBD2 (6 bases). The CDR3 is 15 residues long. V was cut by 0 bases and J by 4 bases, with 10 bases left in between. The germline CDR1 and CDR2 sequences are MGHDK and SYGVNS. CDR3 loop: CASSEYIRGYNEQFF. The CDR3 DNA reads TGTGCCAGCAGTGAATATATTCGGGGGTACAATGAGCAGTTCTTC.

The chain has TRBV9 and TRBJ2-2, with 7 bases fitting TRBD2. Germline trimming cut 0 bases from V and 0 bases from J; bases unmatched to any gene: 8. The CDR3 runs to 18 residues. Germline V gene data show CDR1 as SGDLS and CDR2 as YYNGEE. CDR3 residues: CASSVVAGTLANTGELFF. The CDR3 DNA sequence: TGTGCCAGCAGCGTAGTAGCGGGTACGCTTGCGAACACCGGGGAGCTGTTTTTT. Supplemented by reference TRBV9 and TRBJ2-2, the full variable domain reads DSGVTQTPKHLITATGQRVTLRCSPRSGDLSVYWYQQSLDQGLQFLIQYYNGEERAKGNILERFSAQQFPDLHSELNLSSLELGDSALYFCASSVVAGTLANTGELFFGEGSRLTVL.

In its sample, this clone was seen a few times. The rearrangement links TRBV4-1 to TRBJ2-7; 13 positions match TRBD2. The CDR3 runs to 17 residues. Germline assignment: CDR1 MGHRA and CDR2 YSYEKL. Losses at the gene ends were 3 bases for V and 7 bases for J; bases not matched to a gene: 12. The CDR3 reads CASSQRTSGRAMREQYF. CDR3 nucleotides: TGCGCCAGCAGCCAGCGAACTAGCGGGAGGGCCATGAGGGAGCAGTACTTC.

This chain connects TRBV7-6 to TRBJ2-1; D is undetermined. Germline CDR1 is SGHVS and CDR2 is FNYEAQ. The CDR3 runs 15 residues. Trimming pared 2 bases from V and 5 bases from J, leaving 13 bases between. The CDR3 DNA reads TGTGCCAGCAGCTTACTCCGGGCGGCGAACAATGAGCAGTTCTTC. Its protein product is CASSLLRAANNEQFF.

For the CDR3, the DNA is TGTGCCAGCAGCCGAGCGGGCCTACCCCAGTACTTC. This translates into CASSRAGLPQYF. The rearrangement joins TRBV4-2 to TRBJ2-5; perhaps TRBD2 as D (6 bases). V shed 4 bases and J shed 9 bases, with 12 bases lying between them. Germline lookup yields CDR1 LGHNA and CDR2 YNFKEQ. The CDR3 consists of 12 residues.

CDR3 loop: CASNLQGSNYEQYF. DNA for the CDR3: TGTGCCAGCAACCTCCAGGGATCCAACTATGAGCAGTACTTC. V gene TRBV2 combines with J gene TRBJ2-7; the D gene is possibly TRBD1 (5 bases). Trimming took 7 bases from V and 7 from J, leaving 20 bases between them. The CDR3 consists of 14 residues. Per the germline V gene, CDR1 is SNHLY and CDR2 is FYNNEI.

The rearrangement uses TRBV5-5 and TRBJ2-3, with 7 bases fitting TRBD1. Germline loops: CDR1 SGHKS, CDR2 YYEKEE (reference sequence). V lost 4 bases to trimming and J lost 2 bases; unmatched junction nucleotides: 4. CDR3 length equals 14 residues. CDR3 amino acids: CASSLTGNTDTQYF. In nucleotides, the CDR3 is TGTGCCAGCAGCCTGACAGGGAACACAGATACGCAGTATTTT.

The J gene is TRBJ2-5, the V gene TRBV9; 8 nucleotides agree with TRBD2. The CDR3 totals 14 residues. The V gene end was trimmed by 7 bases and the J gene end by 5 bases; junction bases not matched to a gene: 10. Germline V gene data show CDR1 as SGDLS and CDR2 as YYNGEE. The CDR3 nucleotides are TGTGCCAGCTCTCCGGGAGGGGGGCTGGAGACCCAGTACTTC. It encodes CASSPGGGLETQYF.

The rearrangement links TRBV19 to TRBJ2-7; 11 bases align to TRBD1. CDR3 length: 14 residues. Trimming removed 4 bases from V and 3 bases from J; junction bases left unmatched: 2. Per the germline V gene, CDR1 is LNHDA and CDR2 is SQIVND (reference sequence). CDR3 nucleotides: TGTGCCAGTAGTAGGGGACAGGGGGTCTACGAGCAGTACTTC. It yields the protein CASSRGQGVYEQYF.

The rearrangement joins TRBV20-1 to TRBJ2-3; no reliable D call. Looked up from germline, CDR1 is DFQATT and CDR2 is SNEGSKA (reference sequence). CDR3 length: 11 amino acids. The V and J ends lost 3 bases and 4 bases respectively, with 5 bases between them. The CDR3 DNA sequence: TGCAGTGCTAGCCTACCAGATACGCAGTATTTT. Translating gives CSASLPDTQYF.

The CDR3 protein is CASSRASSRLFEGKYF. In DNA, the CDR3 is TGTGCCAGCAGCCGTGCTAGCAGTCGGTTGTTTGAGGGCAAGTATTTT. V is TRBV5-6 and J is TRBJ2-3; weak D call: TRBD2 (5 bases). Germline assignment: CDR1 SGHDT and CDR2 YYEEEE. The CDR3 runs 16 residues. The V and J ends lost 4 bases and 13 bases respectively, with 28 bases between them.

This sequence joins TRBV5-1 and TRBJ2-7, with a tentative D call TRBD1 (6 bases). Germline-derived CDR1 and CDR2 are SGHRS and YFSETQ. V was pared by 7 bases and J by 2 bases, with 16 bases between. The CDR3 extends over 14 amino acids. CDR3 nucleotide sequence: TGCGCCAGCGCCCTCGGCAGGGGAACCTACGAGCAGTACTTC. Translating gives CASALGRGTYEQYF. The variable domain in full, with the rest retrieved from reference TRBV5-1 and TRBJ2-7, is KAGVTQTPRYLIKTRGQQVTLSCSPISGHRSVSWYQQTPGQGLQFLFEYFSETQRNKGNFPGRFSGRQFSNSRSEMNVSTLELGDSALYLCASALGRGTYEQYFGPGTRLTVT.

The chain links TRBV5-1 to TRBJ1-1, with no clear D. Germline CDR1 and CDR2: SGHRS and YFSETQ. CDR3 size: 14 residues. V lost 0 bases and J lost 1, with 7 bases in between. The CDR3: CASSLDGGNTEAFF. The CDR3 DNA sequence: TGCGCCAGCAGCTTGGACGGCGGGAACACTGAAGCTTTCTTT.

Only one count was recorded for this clone. The rearrangement joins TRBV3-1 (or the pseudogene TRBV3-2) to TRBJ1-2; D is uncertain. Germline V gene sequence: CDR1 LGHDT, CDR2 YNNKEL (reference sequence). Deletions cut 4 bases from V and 1 base from J, with 10 bases between. This CDR3 comprises 14 residues. The CDR3 sequence is CASSPWTINYGYTF. The DNA of the CDR3 is TGTGCCAGCAGCCCATGGACCATTAACTATGGCTACACCTTC.

This clone was observed a single time. V and J are TRBV19 and TRBJ1-5; no clear D. Trimming cost V 5 bases and J 4 bases, with 6 bases left between them. The germline gives CDR1 LNHDA, CDR2 SQIVND (reference sequence). The CDR3 runs to 12 residues. Here the CDR3 DNA reads TGTGCCAGTAGTGATAGGAATCAGCCCCAGCATTTT. The encoded protein is CASSDRNQPQHF.

The chain combines TRBV7-2 with TRBJ2-7; 12 positions match TRBD2. The CDR3 has 17 residues. Germline V lookup: CDR1 SGHTA, CDR2 FQGNSA. The ends lost 0 bases at V and 1 base at J; junction bases unmatched: 4. In DNA form, the CDR3 reads TGTGCCAGCAGCTTAGCGAGGACTAGCGGGACTTCCTACGAGCAGTACTTC. Encoded protein: CASSLARTSGTSYEQYF.

V is TRBV10-3 and J is TRBJ1-2; D gene ambiguous. Germline V gene sequence: CDR1 ENHRY, CDR2 SYGVKD. The V end was cut by 0 bases, the J end by 4 bases, with 6 bases between. This CDR3 comprises 13 residues. The CDR3 nucleotides are TGTGCCATCAGTGAGTCGGTCCCCTATGGCTACACCTTC. Amino acid sequence: CAISESVPYGYTF.

This clone showed up just once. The chain combines TRBV21-1 with TRBJ1-1; the D segment call TRBD1 is taken from the table without a DNA check. TRBV21-1 is recorded as a pseudogene. The CDR3 loop spans 15 amino acids. The CDR3: CASSKGGPQNTEAFF. In nucleotides, the CDR3 is TGTGCCAGCAGCAAAGGTGGGCCCCAGAACACTGAAGCTTTCTTT.

This chain connects TRBV2 to TRBJ2-5; 8 positions match TRBD2. Trimming took 5 bases from V and 1 from J; bases not matched to a gene: 6. The germline V gene has CDR1 SNHLY and CDR2 FYNNEI. This CDR3 spans 15 amino acids. CDR3 nucleotides: TGTGCCAGCAGTTCCGGGACTAGAGTCCAAGAGACCCAGTACTTC. Translation gives CASSSGTRVQETQYF.

This clone is judged medium-sized. The genes are TRBV7-8 and TRBJ2-7; no clear D. Germline assignment: CDR1 SGHVS and CDR2 FQNEAQ. Trimming removed 2 bases at V and 2 bases at J, with 13 bases between. This CDR3 is 15 amino acids long. CDR3 nucleotides: TGTGCCAGCAGCTTAAAAACTGTTCACCCCTACGAGCAGTACTTC. Its protein product is CASSLKTVHPYEQYF.

The genes are TRBV4-3 and TRBJ2-7; no clear D. V lost 1 base, J lost 6 bases, and 7 bases lay in between. CDR1 LGHNA and CDR2 YSLEER come from the germline V gene. The CDR3 length is 12 residues. CDR3 in DNA: TGCGCCAGCAGCCAAGGGGTCGGCGAGCAGTACTTC. As protein: CASSQGVGEQYF.

The chain is built from TRBV5-4 and TRBJ2-7; 7 nucleotides align to TRBD1. Germline CDR1 is SGHNT and CDR2 is YYREEE (reference sequence). This CDR3 region has 13 residues. Losses at the gene ends were 4 bases for V and 2 bases for J; bases not matched to a gene: 3. The CDR3 DNA reads as TGTGCCAGCAGCGAGGGACAGCCCTACGAGCAGTACTTC. It specifies CASSEGQPYEQYF.